This TCR beta chain was sequenced during a study of blood T cell repertoires in COVID-19. The V gene's germline CDR1 is MNHEY and CDR2 SVGEGT. V was cut by 7 bases and J by 0 bases, with 8 bases left in between. This CDR3 comprises 13 residues. The repertoire was sequenced with immunoSEQ multiplex PCR; TCRdb's copy has only in-frame clones and lacks some. The repertoire consists of under 250,000 clones, with 80% to 85% occurring once and the leading ten covering 2% to 2.5%. The TCR comes from a woman aged 55-69 years with acute or convalescent COVID-19. This rearrangement joins TRBV6-2 or TRBV6-3 to TRBJ2-3, with D hard to call. Sequences were obtained from peripheral blood. The CDR3 coding sequence is TGTGCCAGCACCCCCCTGAGCACAGATACGCAGTATTTT. It translates to CASTPLSTDTQYF.